This T cell receptor beta chain is from a study of OX40 agonist ivuxolimab in advanced cancers. Study details: All patients had ivuxolimab intravenously every 2 weeks at 0.01 to 10 mg/kg. Of mixed ages from about 20 to 80 and averaging about 56 years, the group was almost 85% male. Study-level points and caveats: Relative to CD4+, CD8+ T cells held more expanded clones on average. Circulating CD4+ and CD8+ T cells showed clonal expansion by week 6 at 0.1 to 3.0 mg/kg.

This table comes from immunoSEQ multiplex PCR, and its TCRdb copy is limited to in-frame clones, with some not included. The data contain approximately 99,000 clones, roughly nine tenths of them seen just once; the ten biggest clones take up around 6%. The germline gives CDR1 LGHNA, CDR2 YSLEER. The CDR3 is made up of 16 amino acids. With V trimmed by 6 bases and J by 5 bases, 10 bases remained unmatched. This clone was seen more than once but under ten times. Its specificity is not known. The receptor was isolated from an adult with an advanced solid tumor such as melanoma, head and neck, liver or kidney cancer. The material sequenced was CD4+ or CD8+ T cells sorted from blood, taken in a trial of the OX40 agonist ivuxolimab. J is TRBJ2-1 and V is TRBV4-3, with 10 bases matching TRBD2. CDR3 loop: CASRVHLLAGDNEQFF. DNA for the CDR3: TGCGCCAGCAGGGTCCACCTCCTAGCGGGAGACAATGAGCAGTTCTTC.